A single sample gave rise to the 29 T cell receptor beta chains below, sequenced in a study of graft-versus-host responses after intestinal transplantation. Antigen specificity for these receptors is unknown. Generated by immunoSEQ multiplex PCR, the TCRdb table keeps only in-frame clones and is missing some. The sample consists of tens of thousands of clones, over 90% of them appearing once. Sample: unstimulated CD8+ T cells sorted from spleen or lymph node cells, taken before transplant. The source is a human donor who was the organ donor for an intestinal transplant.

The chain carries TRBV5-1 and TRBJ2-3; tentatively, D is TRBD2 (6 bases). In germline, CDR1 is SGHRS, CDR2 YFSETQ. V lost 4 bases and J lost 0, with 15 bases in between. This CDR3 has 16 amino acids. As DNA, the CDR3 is TGCGCCAGCAGCCCGGGACTGTCCCTTAGCACAGATACGCAGTATTTT. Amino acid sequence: CASSPGLSLSTDTQYF.

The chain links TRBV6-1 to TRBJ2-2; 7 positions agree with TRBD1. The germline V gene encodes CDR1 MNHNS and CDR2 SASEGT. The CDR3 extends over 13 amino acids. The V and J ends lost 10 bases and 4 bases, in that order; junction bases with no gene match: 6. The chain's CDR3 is CATYRGATGELFF. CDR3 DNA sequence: TGTGCCACCTACAGGGGAGCCACCGGGGAGCTGTTTTTT.

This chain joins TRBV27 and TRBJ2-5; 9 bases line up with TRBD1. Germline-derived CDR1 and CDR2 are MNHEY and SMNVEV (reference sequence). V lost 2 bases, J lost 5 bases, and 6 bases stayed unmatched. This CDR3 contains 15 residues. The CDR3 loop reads CASSLPGQGVETQYF. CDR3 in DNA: TGTGCCAGCAGTTTACCGGGACAGGGAGTGGAGACCCAGTACTTC.

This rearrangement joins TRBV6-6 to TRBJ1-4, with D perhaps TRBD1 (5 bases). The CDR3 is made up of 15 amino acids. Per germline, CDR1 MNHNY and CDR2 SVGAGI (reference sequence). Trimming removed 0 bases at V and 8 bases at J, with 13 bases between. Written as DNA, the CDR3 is TGTGCCAGCAGTTACTCAGGGGCGCGTTTCGAAAAACTGTTTTTT. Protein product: CASSYSGARFEKLFF.

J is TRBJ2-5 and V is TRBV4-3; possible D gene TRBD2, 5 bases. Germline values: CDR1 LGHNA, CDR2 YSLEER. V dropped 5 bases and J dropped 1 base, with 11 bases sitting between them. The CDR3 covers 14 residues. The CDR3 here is CASSYGLVQETQYF. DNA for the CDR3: TGCGCCAGCAGCTACGGACTGGTCCAAGAGACCCAGTACTTC.

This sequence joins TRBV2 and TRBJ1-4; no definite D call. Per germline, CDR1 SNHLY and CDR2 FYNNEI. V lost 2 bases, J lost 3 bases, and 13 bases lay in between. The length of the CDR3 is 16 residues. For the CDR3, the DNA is TGTGCCAGCAGTGAAATACTGGTCCCCTCTAATGAAAAACTGTTTTTT. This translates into CASSEILVPSNEKLFF.

The CDR3 spells CAWSVRVYQGSNYGYTF. CDR3 sequence (DNA): TGTGCCTGGAGTGTACGGGTTTATCAGGGGTCTAACTATGGCTACACCTTC. The chain employs TRBV30 and TRBJ1-2; D perhaps matches TRBD1 (6 bases). The germline CDR1 and CDR2 sequences are GTSNPN and SVGIG (reference sequence). The CDR3 sequence is 17 residues long. The germline V and J ends were trimmed by 0 bases and 0 bases, with 17 bases remaining between them.

As DNA, the CDR3 is TGTGCCAGCAGCCCCGGGACTAGCGGGGAACCATACTCCTACAATGAGCAGTTCTTC. Encoded protein: CASSPGTSGEPYSYNEQFF. This chain connects TRBV9 to TRBJ2-1, with 13 positions matching TRBD2. Germline V lookup: CDR1 SGDLS, CDR2 YYNGEE. V lost 4 bases to trimming and J lost 0 bases; unmatched junction nucleotides: 10. The CDR3 has 19 residues.

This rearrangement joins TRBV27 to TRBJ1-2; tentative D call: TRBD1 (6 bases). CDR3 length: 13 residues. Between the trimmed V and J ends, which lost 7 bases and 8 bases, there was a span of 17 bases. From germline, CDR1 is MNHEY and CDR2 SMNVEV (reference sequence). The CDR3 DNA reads TGTGCCAGCACCCATACAGGGCAAGGGGGCTACACCTTC. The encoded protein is CASTHTGQGGYTF.

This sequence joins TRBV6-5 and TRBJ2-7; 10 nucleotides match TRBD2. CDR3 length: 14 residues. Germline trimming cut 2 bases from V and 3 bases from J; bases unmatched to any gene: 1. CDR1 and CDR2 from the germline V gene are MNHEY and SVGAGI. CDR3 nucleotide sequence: TGTGCCAGCAGTTACCCTAGCGGGGGCTACGAGCAGTACTTC. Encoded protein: CASSYPSGGYEQYF.

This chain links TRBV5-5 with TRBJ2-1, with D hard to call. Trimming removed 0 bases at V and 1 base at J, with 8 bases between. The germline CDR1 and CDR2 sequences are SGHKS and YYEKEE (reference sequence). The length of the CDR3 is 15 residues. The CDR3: CASSLGRSSYNEQFF. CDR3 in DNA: TGTGCCAGCAGCTTGGGGCGGTCTTCCTACAATGAGCAGTTCTTC.

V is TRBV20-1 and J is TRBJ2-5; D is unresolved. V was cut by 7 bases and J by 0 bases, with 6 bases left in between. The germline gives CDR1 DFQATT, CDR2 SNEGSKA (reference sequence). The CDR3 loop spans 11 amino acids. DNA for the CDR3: TGCAGTGTCTGGTACCAAGAGACCCAGTACTTC. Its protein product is CSVWYQETQYF.

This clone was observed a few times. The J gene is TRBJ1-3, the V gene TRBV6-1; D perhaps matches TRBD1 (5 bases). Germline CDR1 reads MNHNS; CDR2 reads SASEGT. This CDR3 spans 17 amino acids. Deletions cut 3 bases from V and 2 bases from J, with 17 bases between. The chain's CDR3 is CASSDRRVQGPGNTIYF. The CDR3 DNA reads TGTGCCAGCAGTGACAGAAGGGTGCAGGGACCTGGAAACACCATATATTTT.

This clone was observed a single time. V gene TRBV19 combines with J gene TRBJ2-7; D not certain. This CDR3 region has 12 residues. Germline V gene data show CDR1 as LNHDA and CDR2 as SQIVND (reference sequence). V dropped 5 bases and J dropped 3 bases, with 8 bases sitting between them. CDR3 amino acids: CASSPDNYEQYF. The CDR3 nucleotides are TGTGCCAGTAGTCCAGACAACTACGAGCAGTACTTC.

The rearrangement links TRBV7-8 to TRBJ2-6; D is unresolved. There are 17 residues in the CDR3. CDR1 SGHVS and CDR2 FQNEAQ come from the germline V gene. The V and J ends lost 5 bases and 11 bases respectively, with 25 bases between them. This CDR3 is CASSVKAPTKSGHVLTF. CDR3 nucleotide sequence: TGTGCCAGCAGCGTCAAGGCACCCACAAAGTCGGGCCACGTCCTGACTTTC.

The CDR3: CASSLSPYRGQGSTEAFF. As DNA, the CDR3 is TGTGCCAGCAGTTTATCCCCTTATAGGGGACAGGGGAGCACTGAAGCTTTCTTT. This chain connects TRBV27 to TRBJ1-1; 10 bases are a match to TRBD1. After removal of 0 bases from V and 4 bases from J, the junction contained 11 bases not matched to a gene. The CDR3 runs 18 residues. Germline CDR1 reads MNHEY; CDR2 reads SMNVEV (reference sequence).

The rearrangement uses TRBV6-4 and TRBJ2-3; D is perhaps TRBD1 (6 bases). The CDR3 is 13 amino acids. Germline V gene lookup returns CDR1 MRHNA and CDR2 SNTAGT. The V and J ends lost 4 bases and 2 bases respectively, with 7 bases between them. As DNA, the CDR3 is TGTGCCAGCAGTGGGGGGCCCACAGATACGCAGTATTTT. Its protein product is CASSGGPTDTQYF.

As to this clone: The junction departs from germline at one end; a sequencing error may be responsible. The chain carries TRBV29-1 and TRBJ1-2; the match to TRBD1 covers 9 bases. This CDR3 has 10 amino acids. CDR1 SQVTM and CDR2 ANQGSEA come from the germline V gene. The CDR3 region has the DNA TGCAGCGTTGAAGAACAGGGGGCCAACTTC. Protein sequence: CSVEEQGANF.

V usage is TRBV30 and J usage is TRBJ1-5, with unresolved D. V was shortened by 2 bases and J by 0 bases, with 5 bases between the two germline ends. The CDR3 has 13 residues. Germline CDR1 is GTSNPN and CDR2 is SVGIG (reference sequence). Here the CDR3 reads CAWSSDSNQPQHF. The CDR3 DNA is TGTGCCTGGAGTTCGGATAGCAATCAGCCCCAGCATTTT. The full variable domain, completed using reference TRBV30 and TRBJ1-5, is SQTIHQWPATLVQPVGSPLSLECTVEGTSNPNLYWYRQAAGRGLQLLFYSVGIGQISSEVPQNLSASRPQDRQFILSSKKLLLSDSGFYLCAWSSDSNQPQHFGDGTRLSIL.

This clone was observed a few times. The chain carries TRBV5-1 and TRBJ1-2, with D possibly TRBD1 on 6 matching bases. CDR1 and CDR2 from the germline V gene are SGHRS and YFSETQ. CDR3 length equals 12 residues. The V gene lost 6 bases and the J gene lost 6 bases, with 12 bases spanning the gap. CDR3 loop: CASIHQGNGYTF. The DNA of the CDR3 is TGCGCCAGCATACACCAGGGGAATGGCTACACCTTC.

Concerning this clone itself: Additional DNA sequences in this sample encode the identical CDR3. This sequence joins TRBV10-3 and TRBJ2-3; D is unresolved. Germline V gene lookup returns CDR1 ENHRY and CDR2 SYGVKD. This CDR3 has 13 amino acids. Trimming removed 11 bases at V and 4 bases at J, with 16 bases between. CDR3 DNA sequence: TGTGCCTCGACGAATTCCTTACCAGATACGCAGTATTTT. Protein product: CASTNSLPDTQYF.

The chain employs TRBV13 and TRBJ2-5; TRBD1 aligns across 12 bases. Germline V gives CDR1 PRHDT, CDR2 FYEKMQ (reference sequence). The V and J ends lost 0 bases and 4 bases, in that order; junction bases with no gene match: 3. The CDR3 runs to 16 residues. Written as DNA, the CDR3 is TGTGCCAGCAGCTTAGGAGGGACAGGGGGCCTAGAGACCCAGTACTTC. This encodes CASSLGGTGGLETQYF.

CDR3 sequence reads: CASSFGGEDTQYF. DNA of the CDR3: TGTGCCAGCAGCTTTGGTGGAGAGGATACGCAGTATTTT. The chain carries TRBV5-4 and TRBJ2-3; D is ambiguous. Germline V CDR1 and CDR2: SGHNT, YYREEE (reference sequence). V shed 2 bases and J shed 6 bases, with 10 bases lying between them. The CDR3 is 13 residues long.

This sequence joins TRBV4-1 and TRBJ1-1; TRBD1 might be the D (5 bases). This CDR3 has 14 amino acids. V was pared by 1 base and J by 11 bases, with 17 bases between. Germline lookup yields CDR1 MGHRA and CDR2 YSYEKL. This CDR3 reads CASSQVYLGRAAFF. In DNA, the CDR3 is TGCGCCAGCAGCCAAGTCTATCTGGGGCGCGCGGCTTTCTTT.

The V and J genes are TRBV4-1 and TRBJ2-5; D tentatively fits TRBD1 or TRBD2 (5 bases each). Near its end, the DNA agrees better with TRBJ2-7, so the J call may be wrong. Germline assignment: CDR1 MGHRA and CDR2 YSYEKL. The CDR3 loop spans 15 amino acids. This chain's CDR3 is CASSQSPGPGNEQYF. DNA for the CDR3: TGCGCCAGCAGCCAATCTCCGGGGCCGGGGAACGAGCAGTACTTC.

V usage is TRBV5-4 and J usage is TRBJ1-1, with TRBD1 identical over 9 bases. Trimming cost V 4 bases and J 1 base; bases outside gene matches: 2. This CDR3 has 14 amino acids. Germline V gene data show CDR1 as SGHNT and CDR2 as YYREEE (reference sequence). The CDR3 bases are TGTGCCAGCAGCGCACAGGGGGCGAACACTGAAGCTTTCTTT. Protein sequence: CASSAQGANTEAFF.

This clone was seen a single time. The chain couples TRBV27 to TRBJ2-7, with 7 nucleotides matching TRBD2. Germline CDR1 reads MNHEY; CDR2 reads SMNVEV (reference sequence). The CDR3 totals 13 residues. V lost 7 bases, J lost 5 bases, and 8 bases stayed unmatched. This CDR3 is CASTGQGGHEQYF. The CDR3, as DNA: TGTGCCAGCACGGGGCAGGGAGGGCACGAGCAGTACTTC.

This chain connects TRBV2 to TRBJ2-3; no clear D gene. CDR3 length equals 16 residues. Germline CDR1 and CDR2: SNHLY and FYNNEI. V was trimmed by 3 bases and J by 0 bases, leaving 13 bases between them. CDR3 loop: CASSDRPLSSTDTQYF. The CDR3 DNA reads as TGTGCCAGCAGTGATCGCCCCTTGAGTAGCACAGATACGCAGTATTTT.

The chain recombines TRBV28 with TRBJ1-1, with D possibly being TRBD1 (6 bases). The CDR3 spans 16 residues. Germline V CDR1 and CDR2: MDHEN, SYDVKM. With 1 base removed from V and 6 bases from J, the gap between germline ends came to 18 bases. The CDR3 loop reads CASSLFALAGVAEAFF. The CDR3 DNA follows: TGTGCCAGCAGTTTATTTGCGTTGGCAGGGGTGGCTGAAGCTTTCTTT.